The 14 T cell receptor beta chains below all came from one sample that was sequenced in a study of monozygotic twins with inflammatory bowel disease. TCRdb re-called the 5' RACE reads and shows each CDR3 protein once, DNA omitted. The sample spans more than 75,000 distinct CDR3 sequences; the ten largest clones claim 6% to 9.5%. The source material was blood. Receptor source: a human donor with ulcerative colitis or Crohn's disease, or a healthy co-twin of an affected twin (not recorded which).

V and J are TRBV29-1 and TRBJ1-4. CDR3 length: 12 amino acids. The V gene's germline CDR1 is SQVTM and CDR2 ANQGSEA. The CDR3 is CSAVGAAGELFF.

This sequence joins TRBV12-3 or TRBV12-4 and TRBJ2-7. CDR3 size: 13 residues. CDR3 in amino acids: CASAPSSSYEQYF.

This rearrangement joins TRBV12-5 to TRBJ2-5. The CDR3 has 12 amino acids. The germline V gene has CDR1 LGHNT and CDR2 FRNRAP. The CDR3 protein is CASGLSMETQYF.

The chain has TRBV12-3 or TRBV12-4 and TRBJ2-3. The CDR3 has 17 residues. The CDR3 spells CASSFGVWGYSTDTQYF.

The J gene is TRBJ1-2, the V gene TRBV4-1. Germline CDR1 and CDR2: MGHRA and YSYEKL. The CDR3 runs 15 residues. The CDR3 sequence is CASSQVKAANYGYTF.

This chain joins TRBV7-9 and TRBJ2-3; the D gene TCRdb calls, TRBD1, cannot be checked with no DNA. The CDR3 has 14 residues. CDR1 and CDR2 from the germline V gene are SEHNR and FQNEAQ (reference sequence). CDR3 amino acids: CASSSGTYTDTQYF.

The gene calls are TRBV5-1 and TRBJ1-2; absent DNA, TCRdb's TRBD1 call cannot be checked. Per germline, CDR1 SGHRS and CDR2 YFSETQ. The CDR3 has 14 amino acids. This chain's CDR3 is CASSQSTGVPSYTF.

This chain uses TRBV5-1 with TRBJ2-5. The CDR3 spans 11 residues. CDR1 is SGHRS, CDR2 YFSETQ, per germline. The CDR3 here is CASRAQETQYF.

The CDR3: CASTPSWVSALRNIQYF. This rearrangement joins TRBV11-2 to TRBJ2-4. Germline loops: CDR1 SGHAT, CDR2 FQNNGV. This CDR3 is 17 amino acids long.

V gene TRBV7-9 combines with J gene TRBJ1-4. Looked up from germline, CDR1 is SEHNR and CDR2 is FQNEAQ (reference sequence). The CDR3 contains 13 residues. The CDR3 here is CASSFIRNEKLFF.

CDR3 sequence reads: CAISESNYWGGEETQYF. The genes are TRBV10-3 and TRBJ2-5; there is no DNA to check the TCRdb D call of TRBD1. Germline V CDR1 and CDR2: ENHRY, SYGVKD. The CDR3 has 17 amino acids.

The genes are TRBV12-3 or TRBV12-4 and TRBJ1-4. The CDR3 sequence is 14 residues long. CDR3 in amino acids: CASSPRSTNEKLFF.

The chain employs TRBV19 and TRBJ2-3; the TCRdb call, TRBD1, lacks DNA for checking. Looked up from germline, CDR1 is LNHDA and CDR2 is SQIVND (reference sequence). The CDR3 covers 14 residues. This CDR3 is CATRDRGSTDTQYF.

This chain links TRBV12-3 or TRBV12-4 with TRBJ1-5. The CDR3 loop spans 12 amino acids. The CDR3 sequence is CASMGSNQPQHF.